A single sample gave rise to the 18 T cell receptor beta chains below, sequenced in a study of T cell responses to AZD1222 COVID-19 vaccine (TCRdb year 2021). Explained via the paper, the time point label denotes: baseline before first vaccination. The library was built by means of the immunoSEQ multiplex PCR assay. TCRdb's version of the immuneACCESS table is confined to in-frame rearrangements and falls short of the full clone set. An unresolved V gene accounts for under half of the shortfall where checked; the remainder is of unknown origin. The sample table lists 100,000 or so clones, around 94% of them with a count of one. The ten largest clones represent approximately 2.2% of the sample. The sequencing here drew on peripheral blood, taken on day 0 of AZD1222 vaccination. Receptors were obtained from an adult in good health.

The chain couples TRBV29-1 to TRBJ1-4; 8 bases map to TRBD1. Germline lookup yields CDR1 SQVTM and CDR2 ANQGSEA. Germline trimming cut 5 bases from V and 7 bases from J; bases unmatched to any gene: 6. The CDR3 loop spans 13 amino acids. CDR3 DNA sequence: TGCAGCGTTCGACAGGGGAGGGGTGAAAAACTGTTTTTT. Its translation: CSVRQGRGEKLFF. Full variable domain (outside the CDR3, taken from reference TRBV29-1 and TRBJ1-4): SAVISQKPSRDICQRGTSLTIQCQVDSQVTMMFWYRQQPGQSLTLIATANQGSEATYESGFVIDKFPISRPNLTFSTLTVSNMSPEDSSIYLCSVRQGRGEKLFFGSGTQLSVL.

The chain joins TRBV6-7 to TRBJ1-1; 10 bases are shared with TRBD1. TRBV6-7 falls under the ORF class, with uncertain function. Trimming removed 2 bases from V and 6 bases from J; junction bases left unmatched: 6. The CDR3 loop spans 15 amino acids. The CDR3 protein is CASSYPDRGGSEAFF. CDR3 DNA: TGTGCCAGCAGTTACCCGGACAGGGGGGGCTCTGAAGCTTTCTTT.

The chain is built from TRBV12-5 and TRBJ1-1; D call uncertain. Germline-derived CDR1 and CDR2 are LGHNT and FRNRAP. The CDR3 is 19 amino acids. Trimming stripped 0 bases from V and 7 bases from J, with 27 bases between. For the CDR3, the DNA is TGTGCTAGTGGTTTGGTGCGCGGAGACCCCCTAGATCCTCTAGGTGAAGCTTTCTTT. As protein: CASGLVRGDPLDPLGEAFF.

The chain recombines TRBV27 with TRBJ1-2; maybe TRBD1 (5 bases). From germline, CDR1 is MNHEY and CDR2 SMNVEV (reference sequence). Trimming shortened V by 6 bases and J by 8 bases, and 19 bases separated the two germline ends. The CDR3 contains 14 residues. The CDR3 DNA is TGTGCCAGCAGCCCAACCGGGACGTTCCGGGGCTACACCTTC. Its protein is CASSPTGTFRGYTF.

The table lists this clone with a count of one. The rearrangement joins TRBV9 to TRBJ2-1; 9 positions agree with TRBD2. The CDR3 runs 17 residues. Trimming at V came to 4 bases and at J to 2 bases, leaving 10 bases not matched to a gene. Germline V lookup: CDR1 SGDLS, CDR2 YYNGEE. In DNA, the CDR3 is TGTGCCAGCAGCTCTCGGAGTAGCGGGAGTGCCTACAATGAGCAGTTCTTC. Translated: CASSSRSSGSAYNEQFF.

The chain employs TRBV18 and TRBJ2-1, with 8 bases matching TRBD2. The V and J ends lost 1 base and 5 bases, in that order; junction bases with no gene match: 7. This CDR3 comprises 16 residues. Germline-derived CDR1 and CDR2 are KGHSH and LQKENI. CDR3 residues: CASSPRDGRANNEQFF. Here the CDR3 DNA reads TGTGCCAGCTCACCACGGGACGGGAGGGCCAACAATGAGCAGTTCTTC.

The CDR3, as DNA: TGTGCCAGCAGCCCCGGGACAGGGAATCAGCCCCAGCATTTT. Translating gives CASSPGTGNQPQHF. The chain uses TRBV28 and TRBJ1-5, with TRBD1 matching over 9 bases. Germline V gene data show CDR1 as MDHEN and CDR2 as SYDVKM. This CDR3 contains 14 residues. Unmatched junction bases numbered 4, after V lost 6 bases and J lost 4 bases.

The rearrangement links TRBV12-3 or TRBV12-4 to TRBJ1-1; no reliable D call. Between the trimmed V and J ends, which lost 1 base and 4 bases, there was a span of 7 bases. The CDR3 runs 13 residues. As DNA, the CDR3 is TGTGCCAGCAGTTTAGAACATCTCACTGAAGCTTTCTTT. It encodes CASSLEHLTEAFF.

The chain employs TRBV7-3 and TRBJ2-3; D is uncertain. Deletions cut 5 bases from V and 2 bases from J, with 11 bases between. The CDR3 runs to 14 residues. Looked up from germline, CDR1 is SGHTA and CDR2 is FQGTGA. The CDR3 DNA reads TGTGCCAGCAGCCCCGGGCCGCACACAGATACGCAGTATTTT. Amino acid sequence: CASSPGPHTDTQYF.

The chain uses TRBV29-1 and TRBJ1-2; maybe TRBD1 (5 bases). This CDR3 is built from 12 residues. Germline lookup yields CDR1 SQVTM and CDR2 ANQGSEA. V was clipped by 7 bases and J by 2 bases, with 11 bases between them. CDR3 region: CSASTANYGYTF. CDR3 in DNA: TGCAGCGCATCGACAGCCAACTATGGCTACACCTTC.

The chain employs TRBV5-1 and TRBJ2-3; a possible D gene is TRBD1 (5 bases). V shed 4 bases and J shed 4 bases, with 16 bases lying between them. Germline assignment: CDR1 SGHRS and CDR2 YFSETQ. This CDR3 is built from 15 residues. CDR3 in amino acids: CASSQGNTRADTQYF. The CDR3 DNA reads TGCGCCAGCAGCCAGGGAAATACTCGGGCAGATACGCAGTATTTT.

The rearrangement joins TRBV7-3 to TRBJ2-1; 8 nucleotides line up with TRBD2. J was trimmed by 4 bases and V by 8 bases; bases with no gene match: 10. Germline V gives CDR1 SGHTA, CDR2 FQGTGA. The length of the CDR3 is 15 residues. The CDR3 spells CASGRTSNKYNEQFF. CDR3 bases: TGTGCCAGCGGCAGGACTAGCAATAAATACAATGAGCAGTTCTTC.

Points on this clone: The DNA is omitted, as the CDR3 cannot be located on it reliably, and the CDR3 follows TCRdb's listing. This CDR3 is CASSWGQGTYLF. This chain connects TRBV5-6 to TRBJ1-2; the D segment call TRBD1 is taken from the table without a DNA check. The CDR3 spans 12 amino acids, including both terminal residues. The V gene's germline CDR1 is SGHDT and CDR2 YYEEEE.

V gene TRBV30 combines with J gene TRBJ1-1; D remains ambiguous. V lost 0 bases and J 1 base, leaving 6 bases between the germline ends. Per the germline V gene, CDR1 is GTSNPN and CDR2 is SVGIG (reference sequence). The CDR3 sequence is 13 residues long. The CDR3 nucleotides are TGTGCCTGGAGTGTACTCAGGAACACTGAAGCTTTCTTT. As protein: CAWSVLRNTEAFF.

The rearrangement joins TRBV4-3 to TRBJ1-1; 8 bases agree with TRBD1. The CDR3 is made up of 19 amino acids. Unmatched junction bases numbered 15, after V lost 3 bases and J lost 0 bases. CDR1 and CDR2 from the germline V gene are LGHNA and YSLEER. CDR3: CASSQRLQGETLMNTEAFF. CDR3 in DNA: TGCGCCAGCAGCCAGAGACTACAGGGGGAGACCCTGATGAACACTGAAGCTTTCTTT.

This CDR3 reads CASSPQWAQGNTIYF. The DNA for the CDR3 is TGCGCCAGCAGCCCCCAGTGGGCGCAGGGAAACACCATATATTTT. This chain joins TRBV5-1 and TRBJ1-3; D uncertain. CDR1 is SGHRS and CDR2 is YFSETQ in the germline V gene. The CDR3 covers 15 residues. V dropped 4 bases and J dropped 4 bases, with 15 bases sitting between them.

The V and J genes are TRBV6-5 and TRBJ1-2; 7 positions match TRBD1. Germline-derived CDR1 and CDR2 are MNHEY and SVGAGI. This CDR3 comprises 13 residues. The ends lost 1 base at V and 8 bases at J; junction bases unmatched: 4. The CDR3 region is CASSYLQGRGYTF. CDR3 bases: TGTGCCAGCAGTTACTTACAGGGGCGAGGCTACACCTTC.

As DNA, the CDR3 is TGTGCCAGCAGTTTCCCACAGGGGGCCCCTAGCAATCAGCCCCAGCATTTT. As protein: CASSFPQGAPSNQPQHF. This chain joins TRBV28 and TRBJ1-5; TRBD1 aligns across 9 bases. V shed 3 bases, J shed 0 bases, and the junction held 6 bases outside the gene matches. CDR1 is MDHEN, CDR2 SYDVKM, per germline. The CDR3 consists of 17 residues. Looking up the rest from reference TRBV28 and TRBJ1-5 gives the full variable domain: DVKVTQSSRYLVKRTGEKVFLECVQDMDHENMFWYRQDPGLGLRLIYFSYDVKMKEKGDIPEGYSVSREKKERFSLILESASTNQTSMYLCASSFPQGAPSNQPQHFGDGTRLSIL.